The sample holds a few counts of the clone carrying this TCR beta chain. These data come from a study of quantifying T cell responses using KT2 cells. Study as a whole: Reverse transcription used primers in the TCR alpha and beta constant regions. The T4 ligation step was estimated to exceed 8.5% efficiency under optimum conditions.

This CDR3 contains 16 residues. V lost 5 bases, J lost 2 bases, and 12 bases stayed unmatched. Germline V gene sequence: CDR1 MNHNS, CDR2 SASEGT. The sample is PBMC spiked with counted cells of clone KT2. Fixed numbers of PBMC received varying amounts of KT2 cells. An oligo carrying a UMI was ligated to the cDNA 3' end. The first PCR ran around 4 cycles with an equimolar RC1.1 and RC1.2 beta primer mix. TCRdb re-derived calls from the UMI-ligation and nested PCR reads in MiXCR, one entry per CDR3 protein. The profile covers more than 55,000 distinct CDR3 sequences, with approximately 13% appearing a single time and roughly 9.5% taken by the ten largest.

The receptor was isolated from a human donor. Sequenced: PBMCs spiked with cells of the T cell clone KT2. V and J are TRBV6-1 and TRBJ2-7, with TRBD1 matching 7 bases. The CDR3 loop is CASSSTRGSATYEQYF. For the CDR3, the DNA is TGTGCCAGCAGTTCCACCAGGGGGAGTGCAACCTACGAGCAGTACTTC.